Listed here is a single T cell receptor beta chain. These data come from a study of T cells after somatic rescue of genetic block. The CDR3 runs 14 residues. CDR1 is SGHVS, CDR2 FNYEAQ, per germline. Trimming took off 5 bases at V and 4 bases at J, with 14 bases between the two ends. TCRdb's table, derived via immunoSEQ multiplex PCR, lists solely in-frame clones and lacks some. The sample lists 95,000 to 120,000 clones, about 90% seen once, with approximately 1.5% in the top ten. The receptor comes from a young woman. Sequencing was carried out using peripheral blood mononuclear cells (PBMCs). The chain uses TRBV7-6 and TRBJ2-5, with D maybe TRBD2 (6 bases). CDR3 in amino acids: CASSPRLETETQYF. CDR3 bases: TGTGCCAGCAGCCCCCGACTAGAAACAGAGACCCAGTACTTC.